Below are 8 T cell receptor beta chains sequenced from a single sample in a study of T cell responses to AZD1222 COVID-19 vaccine. TCRdb's copy holds only in-frame clones and misses some; the assay was immunoSEQ multiplex PCR. This table has more than 100,000 clones, just under 90% appearing once. Source: peripheral blood, taken on day 0 of AZD1222 vaccination. These receptors all come from an adult in good health.

V gene TRBV5-6 combines with J gene TRBJ2-5, with a tentative D call TRBD2 (7 bases). Germline CDR1 is SGHDT and CDR2 is YYEEEE. V dropped 2 bases and J dropped 6 bases, with 17 bases sitting between them. The CDR3 has 15 residues. The CDR3 here is CASSFAGGGRKTQYF. CDR3 DNA sequence: TGTGCCAGCAGCTTTGCTGGCGGGGGCCGTAAGACCCAGTACTTC.

The chain carries TRBV10-3 and TRBJ1-6, with TRBD1 matching 10 bases. Germline assignment: CDR1 ENHRY and CDR2 SYGVKD. The CDR3 runs 19 residues. V dropped 0 bases and J dropped 5; count of bases not matched to a gene: 10. The CDR3 spells CAISESRQGAGGNNSPLHF. The DNA of the CDR3 is TGTGCCATCAGTGAGTCCCGACAGGGGGCGGGGGGAAATAATTCACCCCTCCACTTT.

This clone was recorded a few times. The V and J genes are TRBV30 and TRBJ1-6, with 9 bases aligning to TRBD1. CDR3 length: 16 residues. V was pared by 2 bases and J by 10 bases, with 12 bases of the junction left unmatched. Germline V CDR1 and CDR2: GTSNPN, SVGIG (reference sequence). CDR3 in DNA: TGTGCCTGGAGTCAACAATCCGGGACAGGGCGGTCACCCCTCCACTTT. This encodes CAWSQQSGTGRSPLHF.

V gene TRBV2 combines with J gene TRBJ2-5, with D possibly being TRBD1 or TRBD2 (6 bases each). The CDR3 covers 14 residues. Deletions cut 2 bases from V and 5 bases from J, with 12 bases between. Germline CDR1 reads SNHLY; CDR2 reads FYNNEI. CDR3 nucleotides: TGTGCCAGCAGTGAAATTGCCGGGGGCGAGACCCAGTACTTC. Translated: CASSEIAGGETQYF.

The chain is built from TRBV6-5 and TRBJ1-1, with a weak D call TRBD1 (5 bases). V lost 5 bases to trimming and J lost 5 bases, with 9 bases between them. Germline CDR1 reads MNHEY; CDR2 reads SVGAGI. CDR3 length: 12 residues. CDR3 DNA sequence: TGTGCCAGCAGTCTACAGGTTACTGAAGCTTTCTTT. Protein sequence: CASSLQVTEAFF.

In DNA, the CDR3 is TGTGCCAGCAGCTCCGGGACCAAGTACAATGAGCAGTTCTTC. It is translated as CASSSGTKYNEQFF. The V gene is TRBV7-9, the J gene TRBJ2-1; either TRBD1 or TRBD2 may supply D (5 bases each). Deletions cut 4 bases from V and 4 bases from J, with 11 bases between. The CDR3 sequence is 14 residues long. Germline V gene sequence: CDR1 SEHNR, CDR2 FQNEAQ (reference sequence).

The V call is TRBV9, the J call TRBJ2-2; a weak D match, TRBD1 (6 bases). Germline loops: CDR1 SGDLS, CDR2 YYNGEE. The CDR3 sequence is 14 residues long. V lost 6 bases, J lost 5 bases, and 14 bases lay in between. CDR3 sequence reads: CASTSSGTTGELFF. CDR3 sequence (DNA): TGTGCCAGCACCTCCTCTGGGACAACCGGGGAGCTGTTTTTT.

The chain links TRBV21-1 to TRBJ1-2. TRBV21-1 is a documented pseudogene. The CDR3 length is 13 residues. This CDR3 is CASSSQGDYGYTF. CDR3 DNA sequence: TGTGCCAGCAGCTCTCAGGGAGACTATGGCTACACCTTC.